This T cell receptor beta chain was documented in a study of T cell changes during pregnancy in multiple sclerosis (dated by TCRdb to between 2018 and 2021). For the wider study: Changes in the T cell repertoire over the course of pregnancy were examined in this study in women with multiple sclerosis.

The library was prepared using the immunoSEQ multiplex PCR assay. This immuneACCESS table, as held by TCRdb, lists in-frame sequences with V and J called but not all clones. Of the missing ones, under half trace to an unresolved V gene in checked studies; the others have no known cause. In this sample the table shows 30,000 or so clones, roughly nine tenths of which occur a single time. The top ten clones comprise roughly 0.41% of the sample. Reading the germline V gene (reference sequence) gives CDR1 GTSNPN and CDR2 SVGIG. There are 16 amino acids in the CDR3, from cysteine to phenylalanine inclusive. The entry retains the CDR3 DNA only, 48 bases that are in frame from base 1. V and J are trimmed by 2 bases and 6 bases, and the gene matches miss 11 bases of the junction. With regard to this clone: Its antigen is still unknown. No clone much larger than this one lies a single base away; base qualities are absent.

Recombination connected TRBV30 to TRBJ2-7; 12 of the junction bases match TRBD1. The sequencing here drew on CD4+ T cells from peripheral blood mononuclear cells, taken in the second trimester of pregnancy. This receptor was taken from a female donor in good health, enrolled as a control in a pregnancy study. The DNA sequence follows: TGTGCCTGGAGTCCCCCTTGGGACAGGGGGCCTCGCGAGCAGTACTTC. This sequence encodes CAWSPPWDRGPREQYF.